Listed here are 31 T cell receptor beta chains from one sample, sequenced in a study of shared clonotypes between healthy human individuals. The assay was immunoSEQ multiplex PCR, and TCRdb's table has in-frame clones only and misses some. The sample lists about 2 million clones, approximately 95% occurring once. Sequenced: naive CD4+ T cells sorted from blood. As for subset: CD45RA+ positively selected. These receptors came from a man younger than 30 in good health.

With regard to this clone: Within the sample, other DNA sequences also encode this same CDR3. The CDR3 loop reads CASSEAGGSGNTIYF. The CDR3 DNA follows: TGTGCCAGCAGTGAGGCCGGGGGATCTGGAAACACCATATATTTT. This chain joins TRBV25-1 and TRBJ1-3; D perhaps matches TRBD1 (5 bases). V lost 3 bases and J lost 1, with 10 bases in between. The CDR3 loop spans 15 amino acids. CDR1 is MGHDK, CDR2 SYGVNS, per germline.

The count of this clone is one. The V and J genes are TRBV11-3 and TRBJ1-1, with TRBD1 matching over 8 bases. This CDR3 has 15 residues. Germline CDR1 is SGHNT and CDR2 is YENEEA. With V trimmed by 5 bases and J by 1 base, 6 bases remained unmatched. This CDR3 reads CASSVGQGTNTEAFF. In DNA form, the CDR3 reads TGTGCCAGCAGCGTAGGACAGGGAACGAACACTGAAGCTTTCTTT. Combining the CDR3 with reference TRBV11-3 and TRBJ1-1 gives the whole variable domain EAGVVQSPRYKIIEKKQPVAFWCNPISGHNTLYWYLQNLGQGPELLIRYENEEAVDDSQLPKDRFSAERLKGVDSTLKIQPAELGDSAVYLCASSVGQGTNTEAFFGQGTRLTVV.

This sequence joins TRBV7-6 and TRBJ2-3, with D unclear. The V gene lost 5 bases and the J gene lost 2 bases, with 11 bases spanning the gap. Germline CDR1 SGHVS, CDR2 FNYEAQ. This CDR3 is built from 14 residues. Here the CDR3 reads CASSPWVATDTQYF. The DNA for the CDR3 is TGTGCCAGCAGCCCATGGGTAGCCACAGATACGCAGTATTTT.

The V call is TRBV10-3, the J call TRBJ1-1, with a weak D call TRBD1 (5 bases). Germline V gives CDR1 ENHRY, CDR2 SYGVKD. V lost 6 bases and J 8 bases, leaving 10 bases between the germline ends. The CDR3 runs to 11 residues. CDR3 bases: TGTGCCATCAGGTCGACAGCAGAAGCTTTCTTT. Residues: CAIRSTAEAFF.

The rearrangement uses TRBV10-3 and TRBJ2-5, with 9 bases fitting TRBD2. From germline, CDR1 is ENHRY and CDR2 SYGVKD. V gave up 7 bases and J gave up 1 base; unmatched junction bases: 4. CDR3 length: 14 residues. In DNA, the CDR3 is TGTGCCATCAAACCAGCGGGGGGCCAAGAGACCCAGTACTTC. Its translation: CAIKPAGGQETQYF.

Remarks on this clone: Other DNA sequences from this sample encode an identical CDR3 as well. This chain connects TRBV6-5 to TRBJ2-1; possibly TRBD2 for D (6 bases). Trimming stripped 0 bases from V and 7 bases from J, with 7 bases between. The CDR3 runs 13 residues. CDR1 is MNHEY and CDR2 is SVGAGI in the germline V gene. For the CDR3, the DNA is TGTGCCAGCAGTTACTCAGGGAGGAATGAGCAGTTCTTC. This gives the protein CASSYSGRNEQFF.

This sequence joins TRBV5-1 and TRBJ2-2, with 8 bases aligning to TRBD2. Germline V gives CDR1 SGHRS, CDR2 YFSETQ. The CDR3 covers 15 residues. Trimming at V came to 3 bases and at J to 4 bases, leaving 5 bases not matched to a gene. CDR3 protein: CASSSGGPGTGELFF. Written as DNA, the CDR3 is TGCGCCAGCAGCTCGGGGGGGCCGGGCACCGGGGAGCTGTTTTTT.

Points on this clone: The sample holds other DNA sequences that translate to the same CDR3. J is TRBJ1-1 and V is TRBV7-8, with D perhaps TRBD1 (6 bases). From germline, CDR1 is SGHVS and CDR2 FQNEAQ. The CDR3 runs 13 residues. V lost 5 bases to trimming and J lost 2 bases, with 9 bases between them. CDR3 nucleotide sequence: TGTGCCAGCAGCAGGGGGGGAAACACTGAAGCTTTCTTT. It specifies CASSRGGNTEAFF.

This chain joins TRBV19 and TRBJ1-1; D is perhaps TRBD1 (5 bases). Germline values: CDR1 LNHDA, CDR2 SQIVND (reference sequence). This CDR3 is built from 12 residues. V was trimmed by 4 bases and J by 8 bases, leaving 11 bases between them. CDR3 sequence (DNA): TGTGCCAGTAGTACCGACAGCGGCGAAGCTTTCTTT. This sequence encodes CASSTDSGEAFF.

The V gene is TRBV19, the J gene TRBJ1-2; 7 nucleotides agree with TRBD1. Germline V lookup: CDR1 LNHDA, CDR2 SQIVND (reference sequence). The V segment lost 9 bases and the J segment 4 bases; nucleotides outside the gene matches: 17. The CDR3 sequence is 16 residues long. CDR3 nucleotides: TGTGCCAGCACCCTTCAGGTGGCAGGGGGAATCTATGGCTACACCTTC. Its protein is CASTLQVAGGIYGYTF.

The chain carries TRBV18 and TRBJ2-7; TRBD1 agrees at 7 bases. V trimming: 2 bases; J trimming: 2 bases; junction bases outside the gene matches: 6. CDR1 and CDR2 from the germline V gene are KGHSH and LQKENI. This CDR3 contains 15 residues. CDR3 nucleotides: TGTGCCAGCTCACCAACAACAGGGGCTACCTACGAGCAGTACTTC. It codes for CASSPTTGATYEQYF.

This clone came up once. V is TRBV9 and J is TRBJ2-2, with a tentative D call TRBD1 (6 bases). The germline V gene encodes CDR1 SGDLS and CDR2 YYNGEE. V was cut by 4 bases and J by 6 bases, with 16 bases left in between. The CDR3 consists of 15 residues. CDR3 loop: CASSPLGQTSGELFF. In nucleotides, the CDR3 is TGTGCCAGCAGCCCCTTAGGACAGACGTCCGGGGAGCTGTTTTTT. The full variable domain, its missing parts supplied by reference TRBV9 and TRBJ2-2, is DSGVTQTPKHLITATGQRVTLRCSPRSGDLSVYWYQQSLDQGLQFLIQYYNGEERAKGNILERFSAQQFPDLHSELNLSSLELGDSALYFCASSPLGQTSGELFFGEGSRLTVL.

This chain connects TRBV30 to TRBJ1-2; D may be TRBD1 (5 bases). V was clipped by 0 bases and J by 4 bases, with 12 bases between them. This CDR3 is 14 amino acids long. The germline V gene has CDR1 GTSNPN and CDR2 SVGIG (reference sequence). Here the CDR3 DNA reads TGTGCCTGGAGTGTAAGGGGCAAAAGCTATGGCTACACCTTC. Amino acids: CAWSVRGKSYGYTF. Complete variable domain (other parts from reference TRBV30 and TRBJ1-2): SQTIHQWPATLVQPVGSPLSLECTVEGTSNPNLYWYRQAAGRGLQLLFYSVGIGQISSEVPQNLSASRPQDRQFILSSKKLLLSDSGFYLCAWSVRGKSYGYTFGSGTRLTVV.

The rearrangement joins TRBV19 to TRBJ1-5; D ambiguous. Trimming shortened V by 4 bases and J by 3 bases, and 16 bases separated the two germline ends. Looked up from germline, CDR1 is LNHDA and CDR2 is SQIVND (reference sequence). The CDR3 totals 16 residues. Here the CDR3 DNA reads TGTGCCAGTAGTACTTACTCGGGGTCAGACAATCAGCCCCAGCATTTT. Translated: CASSTYSGSDNQPQHF. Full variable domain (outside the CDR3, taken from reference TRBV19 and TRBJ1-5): DGGITQSPKYLFRKEGQNVTLSCEQNLNHDAMYWYRQDPGQGLRLIYYSQIVNDFQKGDIAEGYSVSREKKESFPLTVTSAQKNPTAFYLCASSTYSGSDNQPQHFGDGTRLSIL.

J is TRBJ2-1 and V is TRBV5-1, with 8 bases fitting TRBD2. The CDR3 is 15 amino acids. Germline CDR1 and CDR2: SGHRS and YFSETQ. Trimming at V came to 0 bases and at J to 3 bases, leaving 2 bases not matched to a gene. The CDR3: CASSLGSGIYNEQFF. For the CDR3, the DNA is TGCGCCAGCAGCTTGGGTAGCGGGATCTACAATGAGCAGTTCTTC. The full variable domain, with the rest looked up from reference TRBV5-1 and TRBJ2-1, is KAGVTQTPRYLIKTRGQQVTLSCSPISGHRSVSWYQQTPGQGLQFLFEYFSETQRNKGNFPGRFSGRQFSNSRSEMNVSTLELGDSALYLCASSLGSGIYNEQFFGPGTRLTVL.

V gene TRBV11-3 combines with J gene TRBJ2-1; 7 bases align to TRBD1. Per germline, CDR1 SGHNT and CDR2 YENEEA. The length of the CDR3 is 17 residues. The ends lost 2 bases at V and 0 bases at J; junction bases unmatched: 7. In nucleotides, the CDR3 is TGTGCCAGCAGCTTAAGAAGCTGGACAGGCTCCTACAATGAGCAGTTCTTC. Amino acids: CASSLRSWTGSYNEQFF.

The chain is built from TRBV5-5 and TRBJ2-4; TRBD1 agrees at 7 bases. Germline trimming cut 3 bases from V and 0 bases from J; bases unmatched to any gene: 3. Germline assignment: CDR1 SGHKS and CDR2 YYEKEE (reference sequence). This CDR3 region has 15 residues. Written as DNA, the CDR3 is TGTGCCAGCAGCTCGGGACAGCTAGCCAAAAACATTCAGTACTTC. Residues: CASSSGQLAKNIQYF.

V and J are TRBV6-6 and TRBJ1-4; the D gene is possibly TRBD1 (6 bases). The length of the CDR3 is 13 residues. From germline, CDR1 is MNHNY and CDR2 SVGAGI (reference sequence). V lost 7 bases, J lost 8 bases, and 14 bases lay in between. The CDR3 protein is CASIRTVGEKLFF. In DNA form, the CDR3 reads TGTGCCAGCATCAGGACAGTAGGGGAAAAACTGTTTTTT.

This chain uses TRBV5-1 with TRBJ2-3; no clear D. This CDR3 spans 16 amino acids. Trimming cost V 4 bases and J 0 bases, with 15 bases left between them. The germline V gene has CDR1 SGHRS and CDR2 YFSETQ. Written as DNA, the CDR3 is TGCGCCAGCAGCGGAAGACATTTAACTAGCACAGATACGCAGTATTTT. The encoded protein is CASSGRHLTSTDTQYF. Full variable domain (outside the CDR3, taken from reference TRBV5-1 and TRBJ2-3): KAGVTQTPRYLIKTRGQQVTLSCSPISGHRSVSWYQQTPGQGLQFLFEYFSETQRNKGNFPGRFSGRQFSNSRSEMNVSTLELGDSALYLCASSGRHLTSTDTQYFGPGTRLTVL.

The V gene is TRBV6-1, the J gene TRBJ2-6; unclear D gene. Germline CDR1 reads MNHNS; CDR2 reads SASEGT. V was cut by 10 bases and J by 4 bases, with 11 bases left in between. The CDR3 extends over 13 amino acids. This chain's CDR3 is CATLLNGANVLTF. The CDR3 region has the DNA TGTGCCACCCTTTTGAACGGGGCCAACGTCCTGACTTTC.

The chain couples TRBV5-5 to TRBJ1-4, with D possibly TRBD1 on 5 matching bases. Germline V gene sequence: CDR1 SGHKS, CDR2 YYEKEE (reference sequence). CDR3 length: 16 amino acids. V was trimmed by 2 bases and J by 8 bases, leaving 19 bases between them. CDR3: CASSFQPFGGKEKLFF. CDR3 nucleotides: TGTGCCAGCAGCTTTCAACCTTTCGGGGGAAAGGAAAAACTGTTTTTT.

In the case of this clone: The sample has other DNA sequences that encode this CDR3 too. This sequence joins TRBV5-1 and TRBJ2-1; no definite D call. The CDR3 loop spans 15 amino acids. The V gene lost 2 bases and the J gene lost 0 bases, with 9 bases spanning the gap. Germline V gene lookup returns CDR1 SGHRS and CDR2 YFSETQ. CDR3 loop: CASSFTGNSYNEQFF. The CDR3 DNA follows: TGCGCCAGCAGCTTTACGGGTAACTCCTACAATGAGCAGTTCTTC.

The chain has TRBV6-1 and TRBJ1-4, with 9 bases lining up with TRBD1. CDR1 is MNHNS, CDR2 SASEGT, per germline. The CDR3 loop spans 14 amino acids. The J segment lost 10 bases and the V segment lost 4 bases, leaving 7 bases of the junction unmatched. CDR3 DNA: TGTGCCAGCAGTGGGGGGACAGGGATCGGAAAACTGTTTTTT. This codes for CASSGGTGIGKLFF.

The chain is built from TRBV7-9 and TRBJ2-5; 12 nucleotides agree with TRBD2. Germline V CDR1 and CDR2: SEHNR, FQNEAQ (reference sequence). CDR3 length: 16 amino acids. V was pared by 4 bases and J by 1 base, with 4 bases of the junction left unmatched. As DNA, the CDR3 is TGTGCCAGCAGCTCGGGACTAGCGGGCATCCAAGAGACCCAGTACTTC. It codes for CASSSGLAGIQETQYF.

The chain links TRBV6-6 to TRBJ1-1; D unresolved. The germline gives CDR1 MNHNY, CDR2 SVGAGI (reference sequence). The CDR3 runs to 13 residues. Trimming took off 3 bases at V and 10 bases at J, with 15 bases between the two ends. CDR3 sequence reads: CASSYLAGEGAFF. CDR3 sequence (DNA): TGTGCCAGCAGTTATCTGGCAGGCGAGGGAGCTTTCTTT.

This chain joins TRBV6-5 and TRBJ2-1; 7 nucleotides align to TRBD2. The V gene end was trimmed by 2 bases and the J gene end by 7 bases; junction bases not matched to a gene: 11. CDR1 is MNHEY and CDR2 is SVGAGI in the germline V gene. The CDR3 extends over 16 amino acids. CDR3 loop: CASSYAGGGPENEQFF. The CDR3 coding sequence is TGTGCCAGCAGTTACGCCGGCGGGGGACCTGAGAATGAGCAGTTCTTC.

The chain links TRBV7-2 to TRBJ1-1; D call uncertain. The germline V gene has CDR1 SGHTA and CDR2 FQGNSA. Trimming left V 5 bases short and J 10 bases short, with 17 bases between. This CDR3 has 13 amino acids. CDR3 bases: TGTGCCAGCAGCCCGACGAGGCCGGGAATAGCTTTCTTT. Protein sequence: CASSPTRPGIAFF.

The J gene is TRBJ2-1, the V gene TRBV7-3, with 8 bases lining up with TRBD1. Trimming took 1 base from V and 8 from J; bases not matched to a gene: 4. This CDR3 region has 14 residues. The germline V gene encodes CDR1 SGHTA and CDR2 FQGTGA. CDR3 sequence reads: CASSLNRGTDEQFF. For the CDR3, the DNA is TGTGCCAGCAGCTTAAACAGGGGGACCGATGAGCAGTTCTTC.

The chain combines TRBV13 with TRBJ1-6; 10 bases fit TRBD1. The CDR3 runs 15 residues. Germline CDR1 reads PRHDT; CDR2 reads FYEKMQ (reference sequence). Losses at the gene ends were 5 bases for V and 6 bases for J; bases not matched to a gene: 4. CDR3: CASSPGTGVNSPLHF. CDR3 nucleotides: TGTGCCAGCAGCCCCGGGACAGGGGTTAATTCACCCCTCCACTTT. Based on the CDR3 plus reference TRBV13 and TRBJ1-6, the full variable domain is AAGVIQSPRHLIKEKRETATLKCYPIPRHDTVYWYQQGPGQDPQFLISFYEKMQSDKGSIPDRFSAQQFSDYHSELNMSSLELGDSALYFCASSPGTGVNSPLHFGNGTRLTVT.

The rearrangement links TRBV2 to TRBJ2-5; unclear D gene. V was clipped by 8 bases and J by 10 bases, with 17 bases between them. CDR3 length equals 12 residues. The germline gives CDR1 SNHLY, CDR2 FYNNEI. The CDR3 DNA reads TGTGCCAGCGGGTCCTACATTGGGGACCAGTACTTC. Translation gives CASGSYIGDQYF.

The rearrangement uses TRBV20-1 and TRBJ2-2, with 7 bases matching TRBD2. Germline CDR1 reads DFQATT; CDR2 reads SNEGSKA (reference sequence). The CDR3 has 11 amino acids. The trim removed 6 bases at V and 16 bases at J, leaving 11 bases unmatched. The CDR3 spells CSAPTSSLGFF. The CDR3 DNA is TGCAGTGCCCCGACTAGCTCCTTAGGGTTTTTT.